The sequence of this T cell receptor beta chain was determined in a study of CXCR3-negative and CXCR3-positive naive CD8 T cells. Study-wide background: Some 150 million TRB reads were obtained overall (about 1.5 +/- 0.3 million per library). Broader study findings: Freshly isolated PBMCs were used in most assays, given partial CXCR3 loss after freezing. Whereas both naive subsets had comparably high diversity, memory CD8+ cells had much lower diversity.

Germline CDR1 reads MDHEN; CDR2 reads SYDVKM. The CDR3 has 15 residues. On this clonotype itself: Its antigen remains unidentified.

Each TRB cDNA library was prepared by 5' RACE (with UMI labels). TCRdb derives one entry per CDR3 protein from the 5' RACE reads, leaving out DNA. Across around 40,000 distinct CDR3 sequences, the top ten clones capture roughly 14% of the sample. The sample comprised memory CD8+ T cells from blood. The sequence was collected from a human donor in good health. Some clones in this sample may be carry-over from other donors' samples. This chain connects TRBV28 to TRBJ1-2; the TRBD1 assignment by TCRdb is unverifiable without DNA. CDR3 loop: CASSFLDTGNYGYTF.